The 30 T cell receptor beta chains in this list originate from one sample, sequenced in a study of blood T cells in healthy people across ages. A J-beta primer mix and a sample-barcoded 5' primer were used in a second PCR of roughly 6 to 11 cycles. From the 5' RACE reads, TCRdb called clonotypes with MiXCR, one entry per CDR3 protein. The sample lists roughly 1,800,000 distinct CDR3 sequences, approximately 50% occurring once. Input material: blood. The receptors were gathered from a woman aged 35 to 49 in good health.

Turning to this clonotype: The junction does not match germline at one end; this may be a read error. This rearrangement joins TRBV6-2 or TRBV6-3 to TRBJ2-5; 7 nucleotides agree with TRBD1. This CDR3 spans 15 amino acids. CDR1 and CDR2 (germline): MNHEY, SVGEGT. The chain's CDR3 is CASSYPTGYQETRYF. The DNA of the CDR3 is TGTGCCAGCAGTTACCCGACAGGGTACCAAGAGACCCGGTACTTC.

V is TRBV15 and J is TRBJ2-1, with TRBD1 identical over 9 bases. Unmatched junction bases numbered 4, after V lost 0 bases and J lost 7 bases. The CDR3 runs to 15 residues. CDR1 and CDR2 from the germline V gene are LNHNV and YYDKDF (reference sequence). The CDR3 is CATSRDVGTGNEQFF. DNA of the CDR3: TGTGCCACCAGCAGAGATGTTGGGACAGGGAATGAGCAGTTCTTC.

The genes are TRBV20-1 and TRBJ2-5; possibly TRBD1 or TRBD2 for D (5 bases each). CDR1 is DFQATT, CDR2 SNEGSKA, per germline (reference sequence). The CDR3 loop spans 16 amino acids. Trimming removed 0 bases at V and 0 bases at J, with 14 bases between. The CDR3, as DNA: TGCAGTGCTAGAGATGGGGGACGGAGCCACCAAGAGACCCAGTACTTC. It yields the protein CSARDGGRSHQETQYF.

The V gene is TRBV10-1, the J gene TRBJ2-4; 10 bases line up with TRBD2. The J call may be in error: the DNA end matches TRBJ2-5 better. This CDR3 contains 15 residues. The V gene's germline CDR1 is WNHNN and CDR2 SYGVQD (reference sequence). CDR3 in amino acids: CASSDSLAGDETQYF. Here the CDR3 DNA reads TGCGCCAGCAGTGATTCTCTAGCGGGGGATGAGACCCAGTACTTC.

This chain's CDR3 is CASSYRAPKEDEQFF. CDR3 bases: TGTGCCAGCAGTTACAGGGCCCCGAAAGAAGATGAGCAGTTCTTC. This chain uses TRBV6-2 or TRBV6-3 with TRBJ2-1; the D is unclear. V was shortened by 2 bases and J by 8 bases, with 16 bases between the two germline ends. CDR1 and CDR2 from the germline V gene are MNHEY and SVGEGT. This CDR3 has 15 residues.

The chain combines TRBV20-1 with TRBJ2-3; D unclear. The germline V gene has CDR1 DFQATT and CDR2 SNEGSKA (reference sequence). The CDR3 is 16 amino acids. V gave up 0 bases and J gave up 4 bases, with 17 bases separating them. The CDR3 is CSARDRRRGLPDTQYF. In DNA, the CDR3 is TGCAGTGCTAGAGATCGTCGGCGTGGGCTGCCAGATACGCAGTATTTT.

The chain links TRBV10-2 to TRBJ2-5, with TRBD1 matching 7 bases. CDR3 length: 14 residues. Germline V CDR1 and CDR2: WSHSY, SAAADI. V shed 10 bases, J shed 0 bases, and the junction held 8 bases outside the gene matches. The chain's CDR3 is CATQQGQHQETQYF. The DNA of the CDR3 is TGCGCCACCCAGCAGGGACAGCACCAAGAGACCCAGTACTTC.

This clonotype was seen a handful of times. The chain joins TRBV6-2 or TRBV6-3 to TRBJ2-7; D might be TRBD1 (5 bases). The V end lost 7 bases, the J end lost 3 bases, and 16 bases lay between the germline ends. From germline, CDR1 is MNHEY and CDR2 SVGEGT. CDR3 length: 14 amino acids. The CDR3 here is CASKGSPGVYEQYF. CDR3 coding DNA: TGTGCCAGCAAGGGGTCCCCCGGAGTCTACGAGCAGTACTTC.

The chain is built from TRBV27 and TRBJ2-1; tentative D call: TRBD1 (6 bases). Germline loops: CDR1 MNHEY, CDR2 SMNVEV (reference sequence). The CDR3 runs 15 residues. Trimming took 5 bases from V and 13 from J, leaving 24 bases between them. The CDR3 protein is CASSQAVTRTETQFF. CDR3 nucleotides: TGTGCCAGCAGTCAGGCGGTGACAAGGACAGAGACCCAGTTCTTC.

This clonotype has only one observation. In DNA form, the CDR3 reads TGCAGTGCTGGAATCAGTGACATGAACACTGAAGCTTTCTTT. Translating gives CSAGISDMNTEAFF. This chain uses TRBV20-1 with TRBJ1-1; no clear D gene. CDR3 size: 14 residues. The V end was cut by 5 bases, the J end by 0 bases, with 13 bases between. Germline assignment: CDR1 DFQATT and CDR2 SNEGSKA (reference sequence).

J is TRBJ2-5 and V is TRBV3-1; D gene unclear. CDR1 and CDR2 (germline): LGHDT, YNNKEL (reference sequence). The CDR3 contains 15 residues. V was shortened by 1 base and J by 0 bases, with 9 bases between the two germline ends. The CDR3 DNA reads as TGTGCCAGCAGCCAAGGCCGAATGTACCAAGAGACCCAGTACTTC. Protein product: CASSQGRMYQETQYF.

V is TRBV12-3 or TRBV12-4 and J is TRBJ1-2; the D is unclear. V shed 10 bases and J shed 6 bases, with 12 bases lying between them. The length of the CDR3 is 11 residues. In DNA, the CDR3 is TGTGCCACCACCCCTCTTAATGGCTACACCTTC. It yields the protein CATTPLNGYTF.

CDR3 in amino acids: CASSLGGVVGYTF. The CDR3 DNA sequence: TGTGCCAGCAGCCTCGGGGGGGTAGTAGGCTACACCTTC. The chain joins TRBV9 to TRBJ1-2; D may be TRBD1 (5 bases). The CDR3 contains 13 residues. Trimming cost V 4 bases and J 8 bases, with 15 bases left between them. CDR1 and CDR2 (germline): SGDLS, YYNGEE.

This clonotype was picked up a small number of times. This chain joins TRBV20-1 and TRBJ1-6, with D perhaps matching TRBD1 (6 bases). The CDR3 is made up of 16 amino acids. Germline CDR1 is DFQATT and CDR2 is SNEGSKA (reference sequence). V was clipped by 0 bases and J by 7 bases, with 16 bases between them. The CDR3 DNA reads as TGCAGTGCTAGAGATCGGGCCAGCGGGGGCAATTCACCCCTCCACTTT. Translated, it gives CSARDRASGGNSPLHF.

With regard to this clonotype: At one end the junction does not follow the germline gene, possibly because of a read error. The rearrangement links TRBV7-2 to TRBJ1-2; 8 bases are a match to TRBD1. Germline V lookup: CDR1 SGHTA, CDR2 FQGNSA. The CDR3 runs to 15 residues. The CDR3 DNA sequence: TGTGCCAGCAGCTTAGAAAGGACAGGGCGCTATGGCTGCACCTTC. This translates into CASSLERTGRYGCTF.

This clonotype has a handful of counts. The chain carries TRBV4-3 and TRBJ2-5; D possibly uses TRBD1 or TRBD2 (5 bases each). CDR1 is LGHNA, CDR2 YSLEER, per germline. This CDR3 is built from 15 residues. V was trimmed by 2 bases and J by 2 bases, leaving 12 bases between them. The CDR3 loop reads CASSQSGLGQETQYF. The CDR3 DNA is TGCGCCAGCAGCCAATCGGGGCTTGGGCAAGAGACCCAGTACTTC.

This sequence joins TRBV27 and TRBJ2-4; D may match TRBD1 or TRBD2 (5 bases each). V lost 5 bases, J lost 13 bases, and 24 bases lay in between. Looked up from germline, CDR1 is MNHEY and CDR2 is SMNVEV (reference sequence). The CDR3 has 15 amino acids. The CDR3 loop is CASSPSGGRVVTQYF. In DNA, the CDR3 is TGTGCCAGCAGTCCGTCCGGAGGCAGGGTCGTTACGCAGTACTTC.

The chain links TRBV14 to TRBJ1-1; maybe TRBD1 (6 bases). CDR1 and CDR2 (germline): SGHDN, FVKESK. This CDR3 contains 14 residues. V was cut by 1 base and J by 7 bases, with 13 bases left in between. This CDR3 is CASSQAWQTGEAFF. The CDR3 DNA follows: TGTGCCAGCAGCCAAGCTTGGCAGACAGGTGAAGCTTTCTTT.

This clonotype was found many times. Germline is not matched at one junction end, which may reflect a read error. Written as DNA, the CDR3 is TGTGCCAGCAGTTTAACAGGGAGCTCCTACGAGCAGTACTTC. This translates into CASSLTGSSYEQYF. The V gene is TRBV5-1, the J gene TRBJ2-7; perhaps TRBD1 as D (6 bases). CDR3 length equals 14 residues. CDR1 is SGHRS and CDR2 is YFSETQ in the germline V gene.

The rearrangement uses TRBV6-6 and TRBJ1-4; 7 bases map to TRBD1. The CDR3 is 15 residues long. Losses at the gene ends were 2 bases for V and 5 bases for J; bases not matched to a gene: 5. The germline CDR1 and CDR2 sequences are MNHNY and SVGAGI (reference sequence). CDR3 sequence reads: CASSYLRGQNEKLFF. In nucleotides, the CDR3 is TGTGCCAGCAGTTACCTCAGGGGACAGAATGAAAAACTGTTTTTT.

The V and J genes are TRBV27 and TRBJ2-1; the match to TRBD2 covers 13 bases. This CDR3 has 15 amino acids. V was clipped by 5 bases and J by 7 bases; unmatched bases: 5. Germline V gene data show CDR1 as MNHEY and CDR2 as SMNVEV (reference sequence). CDR3 bases: TGTGCCAGCAGTCACGGGACTAGCGGGGTGAATGAGCAGTTCTTC. Translation gives CASSHGTSGVNEQFF.

This clonotype was seen more than once but under ten times. The V gene is TRBV20-1, the J gene TRBJ2-4; D perhaps matches TRBD1 (5 bases). V lost 3 bases to trimming and J lost 0 bases, with 21 bases between them. The CDR3 has 18 amino acids. Germline CDR1 is DFQATT and CDR2 is SNEGSKA (reference sequence). CDR3 coding DNA: TGCAGTGCTAGCGATCTGCGACAGAGCTTAATAGCCAAAAACATTCAGTACTTC. Translated: CSASDLRQSLIAKNIQYF.

The V gene is TRBV7-8, the J gene TRBJ2-5, with D possibly matching TRBD2 (5 bases). V was cut by 2 bases and J by 7 bases, with 20 bases left in between. The CDR3 has 16 residues. In germline, CDR1 is SGHVS, CDR2 FQNEAQ. CDR3 nucleotide sequence: TGTGCCAGCAGCTTACCGGGTAGCGCGGCGGGCGGGACCCAGTACTTC. It specifies CASSLPGSAAGGTQYF.

The chain recombines TRBV27 with TRBJ1-2; TRBD1 aligns across 10 bases. This CDR3 is 17 amino acids long. V lost 1 base, J lost 4 bases, and 9 bases stayed unmatched. In germline, CDR1 is MNHEY, CDR2 SMNVEV (reference sequence). In DNA, the CDR3 is TGTGCCAGCAGTTTATGGGGAGGGACAGGGGAAAGCTATGGCTACACCTTC. Amino acid sequence: CASSLWGGTGESYGYTF.

V gene TRBV5-5 combines with J gene TRBJ2-5, with 11 bases fitting TRBD1. V lost 2 bases and J lost 6; bases outside the gene matches: 12. Germline-derived CDR1 and CDR2 are SGHKS and YYEKEE (reference sequence). The CDR3 has 17 residues. CDR3 loop: CASSFVVGQGAGKTQYF. The CDR3 DNA reads as TGTGCCAGCAGCTTTGTAGTCGGACAGGGGGCCGGGAAGACCCAGTACTTC. Complete variable domain (other parts from reference TRBV5-5 and TRBJ2-5): DAGVTQSPTHLIKTRGQQVTLRCSPISGHKSVSWYQQVLGQGPQFIFQYYEKEERGRGNFPDRFSARQFPNYSSELNVNALLLGDSALYLCASSFVVGQGAGKTQYFGPGTRLLVL.

The chain is built from TRBV7-2 and TRBJ2-3, with 8 bases that match TRBD2. The V segment lost 8 bases and the J segment 3 bases; nucleotides outside the gene matches: 4. Germline assignment: CDR1 SGHTA and CDR2 FQGNSA. This CDR3 is 13 amino acids long. The CDR3 DNA reads as TGTGCCAGCCGCGGGGGGCAGACAGATACGCAGTATTTT. Amino acid sequence: CASRGGQTDTQYF. Combining the CDR3 with reference TRBV7-2 and TRBJ2-3 gives the whole variable domain GAGVSQSPSNKVTEKGKDVELRCDPISGHTALYWYRQSLGQGLEFLIYFQGNSAPDKSGLPSDRFSAERTGGSVSTLTIQRTQQEDSAVYLCASRGGQTDTQYFGPGTRLTVL.

This clonotype was seen a few times. The genes are TRBV15 and TRBJ1-2; D perhaps matches TRBD1 (5 bases). CDR3 length: 17 amino acids. Per the germline V gene, CDR1 is LNHNV and CDR2 is YYDKDF (reference sequence). V was trimmed by 0 bases and J by 0 bases, leaving 14 bases between them. In DNA, the CDR3 is TGTGCCACCAGCAGAGAACGAATTATGGGGCCTAACTATGGCTACACCTTC. Amino acid sequence: CATSRERIMGPNYGYTF.

DNA of the CDR3: TGCAGCGTTGAAGGTACAGGGGGCCGAAACACCATATATTTT. Protein: CSVEGTGGRNTIYF. V is TRBV29-1 and J is TRBJ1-3, with TRBD1 matching 9 bases. CDR1 and CDR2 from the germline V gene are SQVTM and ANQGSEA. The CDR3 is 14 residues long. Trimming removed 1 base from V and 5 bases from J; junction bases left unmatched: 3. Complete variable domain (other parts from reference TRBV29-1 and TRBJ1-3): SAVISQKPSRDICQRGTSLTIQCQVDSQVTMMFWYRQQPGQSLTLIATANQGSEATYESGFVIDKFPISRPNLTFSTLTVSNMSPEDSSIYLCSVEGTGGRNTIYFGEGSWLTVV.

This clonotype showed up just a few times. The rearrangement links TRBV2 to TRBJ1-4; TRBD1 matches 9 bases. V lost 3 bases and J lost 6; bases outside the gene matches: 5. This CDR3 has 15 amino acids. The germline V gene has CDR1 SNHLY and CDR2 FYNNEI. This chain's CDR3 is CASSDFRQGDEKLFF. In DNA form, the CDR3 reads TGTGCCAGCAGTGATTTTCGACAGGGGGATGAAAAACTGTTTTTT.

The V gene is TRBV20-1, the J gene TRBJ2-3, with TRBD1 matching 7 bases. The junction had 9 bases not matched to a gene; V was cut back by 1 base and J by 2 bases. From germline, CDR1 is DFQATT and CDR2 SNEGSKA (reference sequence). The CDR3 is made up of 16 amino acids. The CDR3 loop reads CSARGNRDRVTDTQYF. The CDR3 nucleotides read TGCAGTGCTAGAGGGAACCGGGACAGAGTCACAGATACGCAGTATTTT.